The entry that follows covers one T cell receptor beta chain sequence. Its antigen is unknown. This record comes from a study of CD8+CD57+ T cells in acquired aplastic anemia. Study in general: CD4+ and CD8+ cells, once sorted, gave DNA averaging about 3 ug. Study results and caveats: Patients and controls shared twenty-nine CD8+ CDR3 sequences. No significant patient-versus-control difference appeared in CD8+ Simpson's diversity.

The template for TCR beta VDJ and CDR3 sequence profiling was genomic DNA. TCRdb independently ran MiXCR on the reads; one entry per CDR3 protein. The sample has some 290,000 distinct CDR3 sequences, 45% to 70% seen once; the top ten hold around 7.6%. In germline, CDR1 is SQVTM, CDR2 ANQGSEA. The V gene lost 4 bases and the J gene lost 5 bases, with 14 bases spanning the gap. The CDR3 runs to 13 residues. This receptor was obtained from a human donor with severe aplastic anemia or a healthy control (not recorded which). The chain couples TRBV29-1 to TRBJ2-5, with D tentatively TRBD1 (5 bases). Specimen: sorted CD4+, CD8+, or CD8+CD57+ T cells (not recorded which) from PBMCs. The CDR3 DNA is TGCAGCGTTGTGGGCAGGGCGCTTGAGACCCAGTACTTC. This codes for CSVVGRALETQYF.